This T cell receptor (beta chain) stems from a study of cytomegalovirus exposure and HLA in healthy donors. Study-wide background: T cells numbering 150 million to 200 million yielded 100 million to 120 million unique TCR beta sequences in an earlier analysis. The study's findings and limits: Per a prior analysis, the majority of TCR beta V segments were productive roughly 90% or roughly 30% of the time. In a later analysis, DRB1 alleles had the most associated TCRs; HLA-C alleles the fewest.

PCR involved 60 Vbeta and 13 Jbeta primers. Clones were sequenced by immunoSEQ multiplex PCR, and TCRdb holds only the in-frame ones, with some missing. This sample has 150,000 or so clones; over 70% occur once, and the top ten carry about 3.1%. Regarding this clone: Its antigen is not identified.

V was cut by 6 bases and J by 10 bases, with 25 bases left in between. Germline V gene data show CDR1 as MGHRA and CDR2 as YSYEKL. The CDR3 has 17 amino acids. The specimen was PBMCs. This clonotype was sampled from a male donor in good health and CMV-seronegative. V is TRBV4-1 and J is TRBJ1-6; D possibly corresponds to TRBD1 (6 bases). The CDR3: CASSYLGAGVMGSPLHF. The CDR3, as DNA: TGCGCCAGCAGTTACCTCGGGGCAGGGGTTATGGGATCACCCCTCCACTTT.